This is a list of T cell receptor beta chains from one sample in a study of T-cell memory formation after mild COVID-19. One entry per CDR3 protein, called by TCRdb with MiXCR from the 5' RACE reads. The sample lists a few hundred thousand distinct CDR3 sequences; more than 20% were seen once. The sequenced sample consisted of PBMCs or a T cell subset sorted from them (not recorded which). These receptors all come from a man aged 18-30 years who had mild COVID-19 (a few samples of this study predate the infection). Cell type and time point are not known. Both conserved end residues are part of each CDR3. A D gene is named only where the DNA matches it firmly. Size is stated for part of the rows, as once, few or many counts, or as a class when the clone is expanded.

J | size | V | D | DNA | CDR3
TRBJ2-3 | . | TRBV7-2 | TRBD2 | TGTGCCAGCAGGGATCGTGCCGGGAGGCCTCTGAGCACAGATACGCAGTATTTT | CASRDRAGRPLSTDTQYF
TRBJ1-5 | few | TRBV7-2 | . | TGTGCCAGCAGCCTCCAGGGTGGGGCGCAGCCCCAGCATTTT | CASSLQGGAQPQHF
TRBJ1-1 | . | TRBV29-1 | TRBD1 | TGCAGCGTGGCCGGGACAGTCCTTGAAGCTTTCTTT | CSVAGTVLEAFF
TRBJ1-6 | . | TRBV7-2 | . | TGTGCCAGCAGCCCTCGGGCGGCGGATTCACCCCTCCACTTT | CASSPRAADSPLHF
TRBJ2-7 | many | TRBV7-2 | TRBD2 | TGTGCCAGCAGCCAATTCCCAGCGGGGGGCCTCTACGAGCAGTACTTC | CASSQFPAGGLYEQYF
TRBJ2-7 | . | TRBV7-3 | . | TGTGCCAGCAGCATGGGACATCCCTACGAGCAGTACTTC | CASSMGHPYEQYF
TRBJ1-4 | few | TRBV20-1 | . | TGCAGTGCTAGGAATAATGAAAAACTGTTTTTT | CSARNNEKLFF
TRBJ2-7 | few | TRBV3-1 | . | TGTGCCAGCAGCCAAGGAGTGATCTACGAGCAGTACTTC | CASSQGVIYEQYF
TRBJ2-6 | . | TRBV7-9 | TRBD1 | TGTGCCAGCCAGGGGGCAACTGGGGCCAACGTCCTGACTTTC | CASQGATGANVLTF
TRBJ1-5 | . | TRBV6-5 | . | TGTGCCAGCAGTTACAGGGAGAGTCAGCCCCAGCATTTT | CASSYRESQPQHF
TRBJ1-2 | . | TRBV19 | TRBD1 | TGTGCCAGTACCTCTTACCGGGACAGAATACACTATGGCTACACCTTC | CASTSYRDRIHYGYTF
TRBJ1-4 | . | TRBV20-1 | . | TGCAGTGCCCCGGTCGGTATTGATGAAAAAATGTTTTTT | CSAPVGIDEKMFF
TRBJ2-3 | . | TRBV4-1 | . | TGCGCCAGCAGCCATCCTGGGGGCCCAGATACGCAGTATTTT | CASSHPGGPDTQYF
TRBJ1-1 | few | TRBV5-1 | . | TGCGCCAGCAGCTTGGATCTGGGTGAAGCTTTCTTT | CASSLDLGEAFF
TRBJ1-4 | . | TRBV12-3/TRBV12-4 | . | TGTGCCACGTTTGAAAAACTGTTTTTT | CATFEKLFF
TRBJ1-4 | few | TRBV12-3/TRBV12-4 | . | TGTGCCAGCAGTCCGCCGGGAGACGAAAAACTGTTTTTT | CASSPPGDEKLFF
TRBJ2-5 | few | TRBV7-2 | . | TGTGCCAGCAGCCAGGACAGCAGCCAAGAGACCCAGTACTTC | CASSQDSSQETQYF
TRBJ2-5 | . | TRBV5-1 | TRBD2 | TGCGCCAGCAGCCGGACTAGCTTGGGCGCGGGGACCCAGTACTTC | CASSRTSLGAGTQYF
TRBJ1-2 | . | TRBV13 | . | TGTGCCAGCAGCTTCGGACCAAAATTCGGCTACACCTTC | CASSFGPKFGYTF
TRBJ2-1 | . | TRBV2 | . | TGTGCCAGTCTTACACTTCGGGACGGTGGGTCCAATGAGCAGTTCTTC | CASLTLRDGGSNEQFF
TRBJ2-7 | many | TRBV5-1 | . | TGCGCCAGCAGCTGGGGACAATCCAACGAGCAGTACTTC | CASSWGQSNEQYF
TRBJ2-3 | few | TRBV7-9 | . | TGTGCCAGCAGCTTAGATCTCATTCGGGAACAGGGCGCAGATACGCAGTATTTT | CASSLDLIREQGADTQYF
TRBJ1-5 | . | TRBV5-6 | . | TGTGCCAGCAGCTTGGGTGGGCCACGCAGTCAGCCCCAGCATTTT | CASSLGGPRSQPQHF
TRBJ1-1 | . | TRBV7-8 | . | TGTGCCAGCAGCTTAATGGACCTGGGGACTGAAGCTTTCTTT | CASSLMDLGTEAFF
TRBJ1-2 | . | TRBV12-3/TRBV12-4 | TRBD1 | TGTGCCAGCAGCCAAATCTCAGGGGGAACTGTAGGCTACACCTTC | CASSQISGGTVGYTF
TRBJ2-5 | many | TRBV29-1 | TRBD2 | TGCAGCGTTGAAGATCTCCATCGGGGGGACTTCTGGCACCAGTACTTC | CSVEDLHRGDFWHQYF
TRBJ2-1 | . | TRBV6-5 | . | TGTGCCAGCAGTTACTTCCCCTCGAGGCGTAACAATGAGCAGTTCTTC | CASSYFPSRRNNEQFF
TRBJ1-1 | few | TRBV18 | . | TGTGCCAGCTGGAGGGTTGACACTGAAGCTTTCTTT | CASWRVDTEAFF
TRBJ2-3 | few | TRBV6-2/TRBV6-3 | . | TGTGCCAGCACCCCCCCCGAAGCAGGGCGCACAGATACGCAGTATTTT | CASTPPEAGRTDTQYF
TRBJ2-7 | few | TRBV2 | . | TGTGCCAGCAGATCCTTGCTGGGGGTAACCTACGAGCAGTACTTC | CASRSLLGVTYEQYF
TRBJ1-2 | . | TRBV7-9 | . | TGTGCCAGCAGCCGACCGGGGGACCTCTTAGACACCTTC | CASSRPGDLLDTF
TRBJ2-3 | few | TRBV5-4 | TRBD1 | TGTGCCAGTAAAACCGGGACAGGGTTAGATACGCAGTATTTT | CASKTGTGLDTQYF